These 30 T cell receptor beta chains share one sample of origin, sequenced in a study of T cell clonotyping in hematopoietic cell transplantation. Time point indicated: recipient sample about 28 days before transplant, after cytoreduction. TCRdb's copy holds only in-frame clones and misses some; the assay was immunoSEQ multiplex PCR. Among roughly 44,000 clones listed, less than 85% were seen once. The specimen comprised peripheral blood mononuclear cells, sampled before stem cell transplant. These receptors were taken from a man in his sixties with acute myeloid leukemia. Some clones in this sample may be carry-over from other donors' samples.

The V call is TRBV28, the J call TRBJ2-3; D is undetermined. The CDR3 contains 15 residues. Germline V gene sequence: CDR1 MDHEN, CDR2 SYDVKM. V was trimmed by 3 bases and J by 3 bases, leaving 13 bases between them. DNA for the CDR3: TGTGCCAGCAGTTTCGGACGGAAAAATACAGATACGCAGTATTTT. Translation: CASSFGRKNTDTQYF.

The DNA of the CDR3 is TGTGCCAGCAGTCCACGGCTGTGGGTTGAGCAGTACTTC. The encoded protein is CASSPRLWVEQYF. The chain recombines TRBV28 with TRBJ2-7; D is undetermined. CDR1 and CDR2 (germline): MDHEN, SYDVKM. This CDR3 region has 13 residues. V lost 5 bases and J lost 7, with 15 bases in between. Looking up the rest from reference TRBV28 and TRBJ2-7 gives the full variable domain: DVKVTQSSRYLVKRTGEKVFLECVQDMDHENMFWYRQDPGLGLRLIYFSYDVKMKEKGDIPEGYSVSREKKERFSLILESASTNQTSMYLCASSPRLWVEQYFGPGTRLTVT.

The chain employs TRBV28 and TRBJ2-7; TRBD2 matches at 13 bases. CDR3 length equals 15 residues. With 5 bases clipped from V and 5 bases from J, the junction kept 6 bases outside the gene matches. The germline gives CDR1 MDHEN, CDR2 SYDVKM. This chain's CDR3 is CASSLLTSGGNEQYF. CDR3 DNA sequence: TGTGCCAGCAGTCTACTGACTAGCGGGGGGAACGAGCAGTACTTC.

Comments on this clone: The junction differs from germline at one of its ends, possibly a read error. The chain has TRBV5-1 and TRBJ2-7; possibly TRBD2 for D (6 bases). This CDR3 has 13 residues. Germline V lookup: CDR1 SGHRS, CDR2 YFSETQ. Here the CDR3 DNA reads TGCGCCAGCAGTTTGGAGGGCCCGTACGAGCAGTACTTC. Encoded protein: CASSLEGPYEQYF.

The rearrangement links TRBV7-7 to TRBJ2-2; 7 positions match TRBD2. This CDR3 is 20 amino acids long. Germline CDR1 reads SSHAT; CDR2 reads FNYEAQ (reference sequence). Losses at the gene ends were 4 bases for V and 3 bases for J; bases not matched to a gene: 20. The CDR3: CASSSSGGGITISDTGELFF. DNA of the CDR3: TGTGCCAGCAGCTCCTCAGGCGGGGGAATTACGATTTCGGACACCGGGGAGCTGTTTTTT.

The chain couples TRBV14 to TRBJ1-1; no clear D gene. Deletions cut 5 bases from V and 2 bases from J, with 12 bases between. CDR3 length: 14 residues. From germline, CDR1 is SGHDN and CDR2 FVKESK. The CDR3, as DNA: TGTGCCAGCAGCGCGGGCCTCCAAAACACTGAAGCTTTCTTT. As protein: CASSAGLQNTEAFF. The whole variable domain, filled in from reference TRBV14 and TRBJ1-1, reads EAGVTQFPSHSVIEKGQTVTLRCDPISGHDNLYWYRRVMGKEIKFLLHFVKESKQDESGMPNNRFLAERTGGTYSTLKVQPAELEDSGVYFCASSAGLQNTEAFFGQGTRLTVV.

J is TRBJ1-1 and V is TRBV29-1; no clear D. The germline V gene has CDR1 SQVTM and CDR2 ANQGSEA. The germline V and J ends were trimmed by 5 bases and 4 bases, with 23 bases remaining between them. The CDR3 extends over 16 amino acids. The CDR3 reads CSVSDLRPHWGTEAFF. In DNA, the CDR3 is TGCAGCGTTTCGGACCTAAGACCGCACTGGGGCACTGAAGCTTTCTTT.

The sample holds a few counts of this clone. The J gene is TRBJ2-3, the V gene TRBV27, with TRBD1 matching 10 bases. V trimming: 5 bases; J trimming: 4 bases; junction bases outside the gene matches: 9. Germline V gene lookup returns CDR1 MNHEY and CDR2 SMNVEV (reference sequence). The CDR3 length is 16 residues. The CDR3 bases are TGTGCCAGCAGTACACACCGGGACAGGGGCCCAGATACGCAGTATTTT. The encoded protein is CASSTHRDRGPDTQYF.

This sequence joins TRBV7-8 and TRBJ2-5; tentative D call: TRBD1 (5 bases). The CDR3 extends over 15 amino acids. In germline, CDR1 is SGHVS, CDR2 FQNEAQ. With 5 bases removed from V and 2 bases from J, the gap between germline ends came to 15 bases. This chain's CDR3 is CASSNYGQTQETQYF. CDR3 nucleotide sequence: TGTGCCAGCAGCAACTACGGACAAACTCAAGAGACCCAGTACTTC.

This sequence joins TRBV29-1 and TRBJ2-5, with 11 bases fitting TRBD1. The germline V gene encodes CDR1 SQVTM and CDR2 ANQGSEA. V lost 7 bases to trimming and J lost 1 base; unmatched junction nucleotides: 5. This CDR3 has 14 amino acids. DNA of the CDR3: TGCAGCGGATGGGACAGGGGGTCCCAAGAGACCCAGTACTTC. This encodes CSGWDRGSQETQYF.

The chain couples TRBV6-1 to TRBJ2-7; D possibly matches TRBD1 or TRBD2 (5 bases each). This CDR3 is 15 amino acids long. Germline V gene data show CDR1 as MNHNS and CDR2 as SASEGT. The V gene lost 2 bases and the J gene lost 2 bases, with 13 bases spanning the gap. CDR3 in DNA: TGTGCCAGCAGTGAACCGGGACGCAAGACCTACGAGCAGTACTTC. Its translation: CASSEPGRKTYEQYF.

As concerns this clone: Other DNA sequences in this specimen translate into the identical CDR3. The chain couples TRBV7-2 to TRBJ1-5, with D tentatively TRBD1 (6 bases). The CDR3 extends over 14 amino acids. Germline V gives CDR1 SGHTA, CDR2 FQGNSA. The germline V and J ends were trimmed by 3 bases and 7 bases, with 13 bases remaining between them. For the CDR3, the DNA is TGTGCCAGCAGCTTCGGGGGCGCGGACCAGCCCCAGCATTTT. Protein product: CASSFGGADQPQHF.

The chain recombines TRBV6-1 with TRBJ1-2; D possibly corresponds to TRBD1 (6 bases). This CDR3 spans 14 amino acids. Germline assignment: CDR1 MNHNS and CDR2 SASEGT. Trimming took 7 bases from V and 4 from J, leaving 16 bases between them. The CDR3 nucleotides read TGTGCCAGCACCGGGACACCTCCACCCTATGGCTACACCTTC. Protein: CASTGTPPPYGYTF.

The chain employs TRBV5-1 and TRBJ1-6; TRBD1 matches at 10 bases. With 4 bases clipped from V and 9 bases from J, the junction kept 7 bases outside the gene matches. The CDR3 consists of 15 residues. Looked up from germline, CDR1 is SGHRS and CDR2 is YFSETQ. The CDR3 nucleotides are TGCGCCAGCAGCACGGGGACAGGGGTTGTTTCACCCCTCCACTTT. It encodes CASSTGTGVVSPLHF. Looking up the rest from reference TRBV5-1 and TRBJ1-6 gives the full variable domain: KAGVTQTPRYLIKTRGQQVTLSCSPISGHRSVSWYQQTPGQGLQFLFEYFSETQRNKGNFPGRFSGRQFSNSRSEMNVSTLELGDSALYLCASSTGTGVVSPLHFGNGTRLTVT.

This chain uses TRBV19 with TRBJ1-2; TRBD1 aligns across 8 bases. The germline V gene encodes CDR1 LNHDA and CDR2 SQIVND (reference sequence). With 3 bases clipped from V and 3 bases from J, the junction kept 12 bases outside the gene matches. This CDR3 is built from 17 residues. CDR3 in DNA: TGTGCCAGTAGTATCCGCGACAGGGGCAAAATAGACTATGGCTACACCTTC. Translated, it gives CASSIRDRGKIDYGYTF.

The V gene is TRBV5-1, the J gene TRBJ2-1, with 7 bases fitting TRBD1. This CDR3 has 14 residues. Germline V lookup: CDR1 SGHRS, CDR2 YFSETQ. V lost 3 bases to trimming and J lost 5 bases; unmatched junction nucleotides: 5. CDR3 nucleotide sequence: TGCGCCAGCAGCTGGCAGGGGGTCGACAATGAGCAGTTCTTC. It specifies CASSWQGVDNEQFF.

The chain joins TRBV9 to TRBJ1-5; 7 nucleotides match TRBD1. V gave up 3 bases and J gave up 8 bases; unmatched junction bases: 14. Germline V CDR1 and CDR2: SGDLS, YYNGEE. This CDR3 is 16 amino acids long. The CDR3 DNA is TGTGCCAGCAGCGCCTCAGGGTCGACAGGGCTTGAGCCCCAGCATTTT. It specifies CASSASGSTGLEPQHF.

The chain joins TRBV25-1 to TRBJ2-5; D ambiguous. The CDR3 length is 15 residues. The germline CDR1 and CDR2 sequences are MGHDK and SYGVNS. V was pared by 1 base and J by 0 bases, with 9 bases between. CDR3 loop: CASSEFLGNQETQYF. The CDR3 DNA reads TGTGCCAGCAGTGAATTTCTAGGCAACCAAGAGACCCAGTACTTC.

The chain uses TRBV2 and TRBJ2-1; possible D gene TRBD2, 7 bases. Trimming shortened V by 3 bases and J by 3 bases, and 12 bases separated the two germline ends. This CDR3 has 15 residues. Germline lookup yields CDR1 SNHLY and CDR2 FYNNEI. For the CDR3, the DNA is TGTGCCAGCAGTGATTGGCGGGGGCGCTACAATGAGCAGTTCTTC. It translates to CASSDWRGRYNEQFF.

The rearrangement links TRBV4-3 to TRBJ1-1, with D perhaps matching TRBD1 (5 bases). Germline V gives CDR1 LGHNA, CDR2 YSLEER. This CDR3 contains 16 residues. Trimming stripped 4 bases from V and 1 base from J, with 16 bases between. The CDR3 is CASSPRLEGANTEAFF. The CDR3 nucleotides read TGCGCCAGCAGCCCCAGACTTGAAGGGGCGAACACTGAAGCTTTCTTT.

The CDR3 DNA reads TGCAGCGTTGAATCGAGGCAGGGGCGATACGAGCAGTACTTC. Its translation is CSVESRQGRYEQYF. J is TRBJ2-7 and V is TRBV29-1, with a possible D match to TRBD1 (6 bases). The V gene's germline CDR1 is SQVTM and CDR2 ANQGSEA. CDR3 length equals 14 residues. With 2 bases removed from V and 4 bases from J, the gap between germline ends came to 15 bases.

This clone was seen a single time. This sequence joins TRBV7-2 and TRBJ1-2; D gene ambiguous. This CDR3 has 15 residues. Germline V gives CDR1 SGHTA, CDR2 FQGNSA. V lost 0 bases and J 0 bases, leaving 8 bases between the germline ends. The CDR3 sequence is CASSLALASNYGYTF. In DNA form, the CDR3 reads TGTGCCAGCAGCTTAGCGCTAGCTTCTAACTATGGCTACACCTTC.

The genes are TRBV6-6 and TRBJ2-7; D might be TRBD1 or TRBD2, each matching 5 bases. In germline, CDR1 is MNHNY, CDR2 SVGAGI (reference sequence). The CDR3 is 14 residues long. Trimming shortened V by 0 bases and J by 5 bases, and 11 bases separated the two germline ends. CDR3 coding DNA: TGTGCCAGCAGTTACTCACAGGAGGTACACGAGCAGTACTTC. It is translated as CASSYSQEVHEQYF.

The chain couples TRBV5-1 to TRBJ2-7; no clear D. V was trimmed by 3 bases and J by 4 bases, leaving 17 bases between them. The CDR3 has 15 residues. Germline CDR1 reads SGHRS; CDR2 reads YFSETQ. The CDR3 DNA reads as TGCGCCAGCAGCTCTATCCCCAGTAGTGGGTACGAGCAGTACTTC. Protein sequence: CASSSIPSSGYEQYF. Filled out from reference TRBV5-1 and TRBJ2-7, the complete variable domain reads KAGVTQTPRYLIKTRGQQVTLSCSPISGHRSVSWYQQTPGQGLQFLFEYFSETQRNKGNFPGRFSGRQFSNSRSEMNVSTLELGDSALYLCASSSIPSSGYEQYFGPGTRLTVT.

Of note for this clone: A junction end diverges from the germline sequence, so it may reflect a read error. The rearrangement links TRBV30 to TRBJ2-5, with D perhaps assigned TRBD1 or TRBD2 (5 bases each). This CDR3 comprises 16 residues. The germline V gene encodes CDR1 GTSNPN and CDR2 SVGIG (reference sequence). This CDR3 is CAWGVGGGGYQETQYF. CDR3 bases: TGTGCCTGGGGTGTGGGTGGGGGTGGGTACCAAGAGACCCAGTACTTC.

The chain is built from TRBV5-1 and TRBJ2-3; D may be TRBD2 (6 bases). The CDR3 contains 15 residues. Per germline, CDR1 SGHRS and CDR2 YFSETQ. The ends were cut back, 4 bases at V and 2 bases at J, with 14 bases in the middle. The CDR3 nucleotides read TGCGCCAGCAGCCCCGGGACTGTCGCCACAGATACGCAGTATTTT. Translating gives CASSPGTVATDTQYF.

J is TRBJ2-2 and V is TRBV4-3; D unclear. From germline, CDR1 is LGHNA and CDR2 YSLEER. V lost 1 base to trimming and J lost 1 base, with 7 bases between them. The length of the CDR3 is 15 residues. DNA of the CDR3: TGCGCCAGCAGCCAAGTGGCTTTGAACACCGGGGAGCTGTTTTTT. This encodes CASSQVALNTGELFF.

The rearrangement links TRBV7-6 to TRBJ2-7, with D tentatively TRBD1 or TRBD2 (5 bases each). Deletions cut 8 bases from V and 11 bases from J, with 19 bases between. CDR1 is SGHVS and CDR2 is FNYEAQ in the germline V gene. The length of the CDR3 is 12 residues. The CDR3: CASSSVGDREYF. In DNA form, the CDR3 reads TGTGCCAGCTCGAGCGTGGGGGATCGAGAGTACTTC.

This sequence joins TRBV4-1 and TRBJ2-7, with D possibly matching TRBD2 (5 bases). The CDR3 is 15 amino acids. CDR1 and CDR2 from the germline V gene are MGHRA and YSYEKL. Trimming stripped 4 bases from V and 0 bases from J, with 13 bases between. The CDR3 DNA is TGCGCCAGCAGCCCCCCAGCCGGGGTCTCCTACGAGCAGTACTTC. It codes for CASSPPAGVSYEQYF.

The chain employs TRBV5-4 and TRBJ2-2; TRBD2 is a possible D gene (6 bases). The ends were cut back, 1 base at V and 2 bases at J, with 15 bases in the middle. Germline V lookup: CDR1 SGHNT, CDR2 YYREEE (reference sequence). The CDR3 has 17 amino acids. The CDR3 sequence is CASSLSPAGQNTGELFF. The CDR3 DNA follows: TGTGCCAGCAGCTTGTCACCCGCGGGGCAAAACACCGGGGAGCTGTTTTTT.